Sequencing of this TCR beta chain was carried out in a study of sequential checkpoint blockade in melanoma. Treatment given: randomized to nivolumab then ipilimumab (arm A) or the reverse (arm B). V lost 5 bases to trimming and J lost 2 bases, with 18 bases between them. Germline V gene lookup returns CDR1 LNHNV and CDR2 YYDKDF (reference sequence). The CDR3 runs to 16 residues. Profiling relied on immunoSEQ multiplex PCR, and the TCRdb table lists in-frame clones only, not all of them. The sample carries some 11,000 clones, approximately 70% recorded once. This TCR derives from a human donor with melanoma. V gene TRBV15 combines with J gene TRBJ2-5; no clear D. This sample comprised CD8+ T cells sorted from blood (inferred from file names), obtained from a patient given nivolumab and ipilimumab in sequence. This CDR3 is CATSLPDWPLQETQYF. CDR3 DNA sequence: TGTGCCACCAGCCTTCCCGACTGGCCGCTTCAAGAGACCCAGTACTTC.